The rows below give T cell receptor beta chains drawn from one sample of a study of cytomegalovirus exposure and HLA in healthy donors. TCRdb keeps only in-frame clones here, not all; method: immunoSEQ multiplex PCR. The sample has 150,000 to 200,000 clones, about two thirds seen once. Sequenced material: PBMCs. Receptors originate from a woman younger than 35 in good health and CMV-seropositive. Both conserved end residues are part of each CDR3.

V: TRBV9; CDR3: CASSVGSSGNEQFF
V: TRBV29-1; CDR3: CSVGSGVGSGANVLTF
V: TRBV5-3; CDR3: CARSFQRVFVSGIRRAKNIQYF
V: TRBV18; CDR3: CASSLNPDRAGYTF
V: TRBV25-1; CDR3: CASTPVGLLYEQYF
V: TRBV5-6; CDR3: CASSLVKATSYEQYF
V: TRBV18; CDR3: CASSPETGRGYTF
V: TRBV18; CDR3: CASSQRTGLYQETQYF
V: TRBV5-1; CDR3: CASSLDGSGRAVNEQFF
V: TRBV7-3; CDR3: CASSLNSGGEQFF
V: TRBV10-2; CDR3: CASSESPTYEQYF
V: TRBV5-1; CDR3: CASSLTGVTGELFF
V: TRBV5-1; CDR3: CASSLVAGRYYNEQFF
V: TRBV25-1; CDR3: CASSAWGGSRYNEQFF
V: TRBV28; CDR3: CASDSPGHQNQPQHF
V: TRBV28; CDR3: CASSLWTSGGTDTQYF